This T cell receptor (beta chain) is from a study of technical replicates of blood from several donors. The repertoire was sequenced with immunoSEQ multiplex PCR; TCRdb's copy has only in-frame clones and lacks some. Of approximately 49,000 clones listed, about 93% were seen once; the top ten hold about 3.7%. The V and J ends lost 5 bases and 4 bases respectively, with 12 bases between them. Germline V gene data show CDR1 as SEHNR and CDR2 as FQNEAQ (reference sequence). The CDR3 contains 14 residues. The V and J genes are TRBV7-9 and TRBJ1-5; D is possibly TRBD1 (6 bases). The receptor comes from a human donor in good health. Some clones in this sample may be carry-over from other donors' samples. The source material was PBMCs. The DNA for the CDR3 is TGTGCCAGCAGCACCGGACAGCCAAATCAGCCCCAGCATTTT. Translation gives CASSTGQPNQPQHF.